The 7 T cell receptor beta chains given below trace back to one sample, sequenced in a study of T cells in Graves' hyperthyroidism and ophthalmopathy. What was amplified from RNA transcripts were TCR beta CDR3 regions. First-round RT-PCR with HTBI primers amplified the TCR CDR3 region. MiXCR was run by TCRdb on the multiplex PCR reads, yielding one entry per CDR3 protein. The sample yields roughly 750,000 distinct CDR3 sequences, approximately 16% seen once. The sequencing input was blood. Receptor source: a man aged 18 to 35 with Graves' hyperthyroidism.

The V gene is TRBV4-1, the J gene TRBJ2-4, with 7 bases lining up with TRBD1. Germline trimming cut 2 bases from V and 5 bases from J; bases unmatched to any gene: 3. The germline V gene has CDR1 MGHRA and CDR2 YSYEKL. The CDR3 contains 14 residues. The CDR3 coding sequence is TGCGCCAGCAGCCAACAAGGGGGCCAAAACATTCAGTACTTC. Its translation: CASSQQGGQNIQYF.

The sample holds many counts of this clonotype. This chain connects TRBV2 to TRBJ2-6, with unresolved D. Trimming removed 6 bases at V and 0 bases at J, with 6 bases between. Germline V CDR1 and CDR2: SNHLY, FYNNEI. The length of the CDR3 is 14 residues. CDR3 in amino acids: CASSRSSGANVLTF. In DNA form, the CDR3 reads TGTGCCAGCAGCAGGAGCTCTGGGGCCAACGTCCTGACTTTC.

As DNA, the CDR3 is TGTGCCACCAGTGACACCCCGGGACAGGGGAATGAGCAGTTCTTC. This translates into CATSDTPGQGNEQFF. The J gene is TRBJ2-1, the V gene TRBV24-1; 10 bases line up with TRBD1. Germline V gene data show CDR1 as KGHDR and CDR2 as SFDVKD. The CDR3 is 15 residues long. The junction had 6 bases not matched to a gene; V was cut back by 4 bases and J by 7 bases.

This clonotype was counted ten times or more. The V gene is TRBV2, the J gene TRBJ1-2; D possibly corresponds to TRBD1 (5 bases). The CDR3 covers 15 residues. V was pared by 9 bases and J by 2 bases, with 19 bases between. Germline CDR1 and CDR2: SNHLY and FYNNEI. DNA of the CDR3: TGTGCCAGTCCTTGGGGGACGGGGTTGAACTATGGCTACACCTTC. Protein sequence: CASPWGTGLNYGYTF.

This clonotype was seen only a few times. The chain uses TRBV7-2 and TRBJ2-2; TRBD2 might be the D (5 bases). Germline CDR1 is SGHTA and CDR2 is FQGNSA. This CDR3 is built from 15 residues. V lost 3 bases and J 8 bases, leaving 16 bases between the germline ends. Here the CDR3 reads CASSFRRRVGGELFF. The CDR3 DNA follows: TGTGCCAGCAGCTTCCGTCGGCGGGTAGGGGGGGAGCTGTTTTTT.

Worth noting for this clonotype: Possible read error: a much larger clone is one base away. The chain joins TRBV5-1 to TRBJ2-1; 8 nucleotides match TRBD1. V lost 1 base and J lost 4; bases outside the gene matches: 4. Germline V gene data show CDR1 as SGHRS and CDR2 as YFSETQ. This CDR3 comprises 15 residues. The CDR3 nucleotides read TGCGCCAGCAGCTTGAGCGACAGGGGTTACAATGAGCAGTTCTTC. Protein sequence: CASSLSDRGYNEQFF.

This clonotype was picked up a small number of times. The chain couples TRBV4-1 to TRBJ2-3, with D uncertain. CDR1 is MGHRA and CDR2 is YSYEKL in the germline V gene. The CDR3 runs to 15 residues. V lost 4 bases to trimming and J lost 6 bases, with 17 bases between them. The CDR3 here is CASSLSPTIEDTQYF. In DNA form, the CDR3 reads TGCGCCAGCAGCCTCTCCCCTACAATCGAGGATACGCAGTATTTT.